The rows below give T cell receptor beta chains drawn from one sample of a study of shared clonotypes between healthy human individuals. Assay: immunoSEQ multiplex PCR; the TCRdb copy retains only in-frame clones and omits some. Among roughly 500,000 clones, 95% to 96% were seen once, and the ten largest hold 0.055% to 0.075%. The sample consisted of naive CD4+ T cells sorted from blood. The origin of the receptors is a woman in her twenties or thirties in good health. Both conserved end residues are trimmed from each CDR3. D genes are given only for firm matches. Not all rows give a size; the values are once, few, many and, for expanded clones, a class.

>.|TRBV5-1|.|TRBJ1-1
ASRGSRGNTEAF
>.|TRBV7-9|TRBD1|TRBJ2-5
ASSLGQGGTQY
>.|TRBV5-8|.|TRBJ1-2
ASSLVVTYYGYT
>once|TRBV7-2|TRBD1|TRBJ2-2
ASSLLQGSTGELF
>.|TRBV5-5|TRBD2|TRBJ2-3
ASSLTSGRVPDTQY
>.|TRBV7-8|.|TRBJ1-2
ASSAEYRENYGYT
>.|TRBV2|.|TRBJ2-4
ASRGSKNIQY
>.|TRBV11-2|.|TRBJ2-3
ASSLVGDTDTQY
>.|TRBV5-6|.|TRBJ1-5
ASSLLGVGNQPQH
>.|TRBV28|.|TRBJ1-4
ALETEGNEKLF
>.|TRBV4-1|.|TRBJ2-7
ASSQTLRDPAYEQY
>.|TRBV7-3|.|TRBJ1-5
ASSSLAQH
>.|TRBV4-1|.|TRBJ1-2
ASSQGRGGGLGYT
>once|TRBV5-4|.|TRBJ2-7
ASSLDSSVTYEQY
>.|TRBV5-4|TRBD1|TRBJ1-1
ASSSGGPGLNTEAF
>once|TRBV10-2|TRBD1|TRBJ1-5
ASSYGQGYAPQH
>.|TRBV28|TRBD1|TRBJ2-7
ASRRRPDGTGKPYEQY
>.|TRBV28|.|.
ASSLRQGRYEQY
>few|TRBV11-2|.|TRBJ2-7
ASSLVGTYEQY
>.|TRBV27|TRBD2|TRBJ2-7
ASSPLAGGYEQY
>.|TRBV2|.|TRBJ2-1
ASSRDTEVRF
>.|TRBV5-6|TRBD1|TRBJ1-2
ASRRGQGSRGYT
>.|TRBV7-2|.|TRBJ1-3
ASTLTSGNTIY
>.|TRBV7-9|.|TRBJ2-7
ASSFSSGWVPQEQY